These 16 T cell receptor beta chains originate from one sample sequenced in a study of CD8+ T cells in alopecia areata. cDNA prepared by RNA extraction and subsequent reverse transcription served as the template for sequencing. Method: immunoSEQ multiplex PCR; TCRdb's copy keeps in-frame clones and lacks some. The repertoire holds about 250,000 clones, with 45% to 70% as singletons. The treatment was: oral pan-JAK inhibitor, 5-10 mg twice daily. The source material was CD4+ T cells sorted from blood, sampled around week 54, from a patient treated with tofacitinib. These receptors were taken from a human donor with alopecia areata.

The chain couples TRBV15 to TRBJ2-5; maybe TRBD2 (5 bases). The germline V and J ends were trimmed by 1 base and 5 bases, with 11 bases remaining between them. This CDR3 contains 14 residues. Per the germline V gene, CDR1 is LNHNV and CDR2 is YYDKDF (reference sequence). The CDR3 DNA is TGTGCCACCAGCAGAGGGGGTAGCGAGGAGACCCAGTACTTC. Translated: CATSRGGSEETQYF.

The genes are TRBV5-1 and TRBJ2-5; a weak D match, TRBD1 (6 bases). V gave up 1 base and J gave up 4 bases, with 14 bases separating them. The CDR3 is 15 amino acids. CDR1 SGHRS and CDR2 YFSETQ come from the germline V gene. The CDR3 reads CASSLMGRGAETQYF. CDR3 DNA sequence: TGCGCCAGCAGCTTGATGGGCAGGGGCGCAGAGACCCAGTACTTC.

A few counts support this clone. The identical CDR3 is also encoded by other nucleotide sequences in the sample. The genes are TRBV29-1 and TRBJ2-7; D remains unclear. The CDR3 is made up of 11 amino acids. The V gene lost 7 bases and the J gene lost 2 bases, with 9 bases spanning the gap. Germline V gene lookup returns CDR1 SQVTM and CDR2 ANQGSEA. The CDR3 is CSAGGAYEQYF. CDR3 coding DNA: TGCAGCGCCGGTGGGGCCTACGAGCAGTACTTC.

A few counts support this clone. The chain has TRBV19 and TRBJ2-2, with 7 bases lining up with TRBD1. CDR3 length: 16 residues. CDR1 and CDR2 (germline): LNHDA, SQIVND (reference sequence). The V segment lost 5 bases and the J segment 2 bases; nucleotides outside the gene matches: 8. The CDR3 sequence is CASSSYGQVNTGELFF. The CDR3 nucleotides are TGTGCCAGTAGTTCCTATGGACAGGTTAACACCGGGGAGCTGTTTTTT.

V usage is TRBV6-5 and J usage is TRBJ2-4; D gene uncertain. V was cut by 0 bases and J by 6 bases, with 12 bases left in between. CDR3 length: 15 residues. CDR1 MNHEY and CDR2 SVGAGI come from the germline V gene. This CDR3 reads CASSYSMVGGNIQYF. CDR3 sequence (DNA): TGTGCCAGCAGTTACTCGATGGTCGGCGGAAACATTCAGTACTTC.

This clone was seen a handful of times. The genes are TRBV13 and TRBJ2-5, with no clear D. Per the germline V gene, CDR1 is PRHDT and CDR2 is FYEKMQ (reference sequence). Trimming cost V 2 bases and J 7 bases, with 14 bases left between them. The CDR3 sequence is 14 residues long. The CDR3 DNA sequence: TGTGCCAGCAGCTTACGCCGTGATGAAGGGACCCAGTACTTC. Translating gives CASSLRRDEGTQYF.

This clone was seen only once. The CDR3, as DNA: TGTGCCAGCTCACCCGACGCAGAGTCCTATGGCTACACCTTC. This encodes CASSPDAESYGYTF. The chain has TRBV18 and TRBJ1-2; no reliable D call. The CDR3 is 14 amino acids. Germline-derived CDR1 and CDR2 are KGHSH and LQKENI. V lost 3 bases and J 4 bases, leaving 12 bases between the germline ends.

The V gene is TRBV25-1, the J gene TRBJ1-2; D is undetermined. V lost 10 bases and J 2 bases, leaving 8 bases between the germline ends. This CDR3 has 11 residues. Germline V lookup: CDR1 MGHDK, CDR2 SYGVNS. The CDR3 reads CATQRNYGYTF. DNA of the CDR3: TGTGCCACTCAGAGGAACTATGGCTACACCTTC.

In its sample, this clone was seen a few times. This sequence joins TRBV29-1 and TRBJ1-2, with D maybe TRBD1 (5 bases). CDR3 length equals 13 residues. V lost 5 bases and J 4 bases, leaving 14 bases between the germline ends. Germline loops: CDR1 SQVTM, CDR2 ANQGSEA. CDR3 in amino acids: CSVSRQGGYGYTF. DNA of the CDR3: TGCAGCGTTAGTCGCCAGGGAGGCTATGGCTACACCTTC. Based on the CDR3 plus reference TRBV29-1 and TRBJ1-2, the full variable domain is SAVISQKPSRDICQRGTSLTIQCQVDSQVTMMFWYRQQPGQSLTLIATANQGSEATYESGFVIDKFPISRPNLTFSTLTVSNMSPEDSSIYLCSVSRQGGYGYTFGSGTRLTVV.

The CDR3 spells CSVASDYEQYF. The DNA of the CDR3 is TGCAGCGTTGCTTCGGACTACGAGCAGTACTTC. This chain joins TRBV29-1 and TRBJ2-7; D ambiguous. Germline loops: CDR1 SQVTM, CDR2 ANQGSEA. V lost 4 bases and J 3 bases, leaving 7 bases between the germline ends. This CDR3 region has 11 residues.

The chain joins TRBV18 to TRBJ2-7; the match to TRBD1 covers 9 bases. This CDR3 is built from 14 residues. CDR1 and CDR2 from the germline V gene are KGHSH and LQKENI. The V gene end was trimmed by 5 bases and the J gene end by 6 bases; junction bases not matched to a gene: 8. The CDR3 region is CASSVDRGRGEQYF. The CDR3 coding sequence is TGTGCCAGCTCAGTGGACAGGGGCAGAGGCGAGCAGTACTTC.

V usage is TRBV5-4 and J usage is TRBJ2-7; 8 bases fit TRBD2. J was trimmed by 3 bases and V by 3 bases; bases with no gene match: 5. The CDR3 spans 14 residues. CDR1 is SGHNT and CDR2 is YYREEE in the germline V gene (reference sequence). The CDR3 nucleotides are TGTGCCAGCAGCTATGTAGCGGGGAGCTACGAGCAGTACTTC. Encoded protein: CASSYVAGSYEQYF.

The chain is built from TRBV4-3 and TRBJ2-5, with TRBD2 matching over 9 bases. Germline CDR1 LGHNA, CDR2 YSLEER. The CDR3 has 18 residues. The V segment lost 3 bases and the J segment 1 base; nucleotides outside the gene matches: 12. CDR3 nucleotides: TGCGCCAGCAGCCACACCCCCCCTCAGCGGGGGGTCCAAGAGACCCAGTACTTC. Its protein product is CASSHTPPQRGVQETQYF.

The chain combines TRBV29-1 with TRBJ2-7, with D possibly matching TRBD1 (6 bases). Germline V CDR1 and CDR2: SQVTM, ANQGSEA. Between the trimmed V and J ends, which lost 3 bases and 0 bases, there was a span of 9 bases. This CDR3 is 13 amino acids long. The CDR3 loop is CSVEAGDSYEQYF. The CDR3 DNA sequence: TGCAGCGTTGAGGCAGGGGACTCCTACGAGCAGTACTTC.

The J gene is TRBJ2-7, the V gene TRBV29-1; D possibly corresponds to TRBD2 (5 bases). Trimming removed 7 bases from V and 0 bases from J, with 13 bases in between. The germline CDR1 and CDR2 sequences are SQVTM and ANQGSEA. This CDR3 contains 13 residues. CDR3 DNA sequence: TGCAGCGCCAGCGGAGATGGCTCCTACGAGCAGTACTTC. Translating gives CSASGDGSYEQYF.

This CDR3 reads CASSLEGHGGYEQYF. The CDR3 DNA sequence: TGTGCCAGCAGCTTAGAGGGACACGGAGGCTACGAGCAGTACTTC. This rearrangement joins TRBV7-2 to TRBJ2-7; possibly TRBD1 for D (6 bases). CDR3 length equals 15 residues. V was shortened by 1 base and J by 3 bases, with 13 bases between the two germline ends. From germline, CDR1 is SGHTA and CDR2 FQGNSA.